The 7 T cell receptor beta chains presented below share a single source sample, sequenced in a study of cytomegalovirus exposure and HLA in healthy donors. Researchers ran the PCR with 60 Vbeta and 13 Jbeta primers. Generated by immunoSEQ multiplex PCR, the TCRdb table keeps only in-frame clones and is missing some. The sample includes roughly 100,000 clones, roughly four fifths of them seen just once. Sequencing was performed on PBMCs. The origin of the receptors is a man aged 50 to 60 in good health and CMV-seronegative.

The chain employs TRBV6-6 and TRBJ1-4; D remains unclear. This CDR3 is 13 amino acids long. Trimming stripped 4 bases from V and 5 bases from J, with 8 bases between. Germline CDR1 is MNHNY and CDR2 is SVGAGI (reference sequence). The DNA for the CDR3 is TGTGCCAGCAGTTTTACGGAGAATGAAAAACTGTTTTTT. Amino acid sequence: CASSFTENEKLFF.

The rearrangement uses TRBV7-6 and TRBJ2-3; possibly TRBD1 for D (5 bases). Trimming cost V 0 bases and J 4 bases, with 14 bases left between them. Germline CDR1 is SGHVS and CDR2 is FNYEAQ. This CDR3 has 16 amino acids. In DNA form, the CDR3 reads TGTGCCAGCAGCTTAGCGTCCTCCTTACAGGCAGATACGCAGTATTTT. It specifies CASSLASSLQADTQYF.

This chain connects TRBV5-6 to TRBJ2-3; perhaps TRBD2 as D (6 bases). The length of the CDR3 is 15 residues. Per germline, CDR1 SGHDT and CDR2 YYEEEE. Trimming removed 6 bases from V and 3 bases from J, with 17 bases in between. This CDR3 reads CASTREARGTDTQYF. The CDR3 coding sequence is TGTGCCAGCACAAGGGAGGCAAGAGGGACAGATACGCAGTATTTT.

The chain's CDR3 is CASSGGSSYNEQFF. For the CDR3, the DNA is TGTGCCAGTAGTGGGGGGAGCTCCTACAATGAGCAGTTCTTC. The J gene is TRBJ2-1, the V gene TRBV19, with TRBD2 as a possible D gene (6 bases). CDR3 length: 14 residues. V dropped 5 bases and J dropped 0 bases, with 8 bases sitting between them. Germline-derived CDR1 and CDR2 are LNHDA and SQIVND (reference sequence).

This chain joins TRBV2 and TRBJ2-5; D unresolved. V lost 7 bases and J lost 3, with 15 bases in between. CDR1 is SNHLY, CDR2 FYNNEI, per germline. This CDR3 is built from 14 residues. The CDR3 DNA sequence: TGTGCCAGCACTGATCCGGGTCACAAAGAGACCCAGTACTTC. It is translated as CASTDPGHKETQYF.

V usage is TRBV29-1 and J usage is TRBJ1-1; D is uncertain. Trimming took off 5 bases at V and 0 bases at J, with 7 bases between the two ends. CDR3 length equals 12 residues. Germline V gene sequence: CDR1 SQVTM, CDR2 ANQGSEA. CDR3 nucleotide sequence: TGCAGCGTTCTCACAGTGAACACTGAAGCTTTCTTT. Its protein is CSVLTVNTEAFF.

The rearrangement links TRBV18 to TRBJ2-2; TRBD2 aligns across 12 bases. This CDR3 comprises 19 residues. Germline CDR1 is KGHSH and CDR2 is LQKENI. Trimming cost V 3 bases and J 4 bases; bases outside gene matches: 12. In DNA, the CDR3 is TGTGCCAGCTCACCCTCCCTAGCGGGGGGGCCTCGAGGCACCGGGGAGCTGTTTTTT. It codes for CASSPSLAGGPRGTGELFF.